This T cell receptor beta chain was found in a study of breast tumors, draining lymph nodes, adjacent tissues. There are many counts of this clonotype. The CDR3 consists of 13 residues. V was trimmed by 4 bases and J by 4 bases, leaving 10 bases between them. CDR1 and CDR2 from the germline V gene are SGHRS and YFSETQ. Axillary draining lymph nodes of breast cancer patients supplied the node samples. TCRdb re-derived calls from the multiplex PCR reads in MiXCR, one entry per CDR3 protein. The sample has fewer than 200,000 distinct CDR3 sequences, 33% seen once. The sequencing input was axillary lymph node tissue. This TCR was recovered from a female donor with breast cancer. Some clones in this sample may be carry-over from other donors' samples. The chain joins TRBV5-1 to TRBJ2-3; D remains unclear. The CDR3 bases are TGCGCCAGCAGCCCGCGACGGGCAGATACGCAGTATTTT. This encodes CASSPRRADTQYF.